What follows is one T cell receptor (beta chain) and its context. The V segment lost 4 bases and the J segment 2 bases; nucleotides outside the gene matches: 5. This CDR3 has 14 amino acids. Germline V gene lookup returns CDR1 SGHNT and CDR2 YYREEE (reference sequence). This specimen belongs to a study of blood T cell repertoires in COVID-19. Whole-study context: The United States, Italy and Spain supplied acute and convalescent COVID-19 samples. The analysed material was cDNA or gDNA that came from T cells, B-cell-depleted T cells, or PBMCs.

In the original analysis: Amplified reference gene primers provided the basis for estimating nucleated cell counts. TCRdb's copy holds only in-frame clones and misses some; the assay was immunoSEQ multiplex PCR. V, J and clone size were drawn from that table, and D and trimming were deduced from the DNA. The top ten clones hold about 15% of a sample with roughly 30,000 clones, around 67% of them seen once. V usage is TRBV5-4 and J usage is TRBJ1-1, with 7 bases identical to TRBD1. The receptor comes from a human donor in a cohort sampled during active COVID-19. The sequenced sample consisted of peripheral blood. The CDR3 DNA follows: TGTGCCAGCAGCCTCGACAGGGTTAACACTGAAGCTTTCTTT. This translates into CASSLDRVNTEAFF.